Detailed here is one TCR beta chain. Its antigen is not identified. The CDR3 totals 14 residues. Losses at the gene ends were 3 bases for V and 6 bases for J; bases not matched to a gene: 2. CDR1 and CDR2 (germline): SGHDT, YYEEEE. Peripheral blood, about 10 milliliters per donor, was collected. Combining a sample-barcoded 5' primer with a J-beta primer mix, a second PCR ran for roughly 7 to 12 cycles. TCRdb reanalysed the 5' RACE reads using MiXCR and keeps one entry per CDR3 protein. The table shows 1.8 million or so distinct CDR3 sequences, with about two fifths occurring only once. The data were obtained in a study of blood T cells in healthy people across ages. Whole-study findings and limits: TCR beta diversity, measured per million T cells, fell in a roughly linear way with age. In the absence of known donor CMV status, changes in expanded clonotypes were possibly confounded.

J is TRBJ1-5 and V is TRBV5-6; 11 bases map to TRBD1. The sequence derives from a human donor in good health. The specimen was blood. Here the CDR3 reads CASSWGTGGQPQHF. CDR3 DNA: TGTGCCAGCAGCTGGGGGACAGGGGGTCAGCCCCAGCATTTT.